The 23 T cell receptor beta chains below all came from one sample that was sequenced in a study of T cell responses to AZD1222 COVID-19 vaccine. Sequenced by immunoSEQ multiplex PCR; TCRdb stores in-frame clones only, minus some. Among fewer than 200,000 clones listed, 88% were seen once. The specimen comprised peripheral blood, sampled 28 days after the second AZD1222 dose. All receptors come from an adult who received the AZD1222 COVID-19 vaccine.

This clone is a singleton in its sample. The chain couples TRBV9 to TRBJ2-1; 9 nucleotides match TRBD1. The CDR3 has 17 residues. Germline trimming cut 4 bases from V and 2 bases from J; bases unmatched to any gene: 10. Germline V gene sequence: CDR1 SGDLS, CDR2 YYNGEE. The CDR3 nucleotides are TGTGCCAGCAGCCCTGGACAGGGGTTCAGCACCTACAATGAGCAGTTCTTC. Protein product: CASSPGQGFSTYNEQFF.

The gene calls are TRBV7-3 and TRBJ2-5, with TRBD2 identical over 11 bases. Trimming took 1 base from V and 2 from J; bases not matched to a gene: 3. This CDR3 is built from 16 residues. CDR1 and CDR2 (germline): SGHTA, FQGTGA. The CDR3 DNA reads TGTGCCAGCAGCTTAAATGGACTAGCGGGTCAAGAGACCCAGTACTTC. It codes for CASSLNGLAGQETQYF. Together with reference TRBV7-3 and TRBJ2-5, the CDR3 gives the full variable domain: GAGVSQTPSNKVTEKGKYVELRCDPISGHTALYWYRQSLGQGPEFLIYFQGTGAADDSGLPNDRFFAVRPEGSVSTLKIQRTERGDSAVYLCASSLNGLAGQETQYFGPGTRLLVL.

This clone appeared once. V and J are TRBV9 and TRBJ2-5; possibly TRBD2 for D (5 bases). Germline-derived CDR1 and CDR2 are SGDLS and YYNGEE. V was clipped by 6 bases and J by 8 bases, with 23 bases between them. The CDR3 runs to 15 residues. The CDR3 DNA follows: TGTGCCAGCAAGAGGGATTTGGAGGTTTCGGACACCCAGTACTTC. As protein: CASKRDLEVSDTQYF.

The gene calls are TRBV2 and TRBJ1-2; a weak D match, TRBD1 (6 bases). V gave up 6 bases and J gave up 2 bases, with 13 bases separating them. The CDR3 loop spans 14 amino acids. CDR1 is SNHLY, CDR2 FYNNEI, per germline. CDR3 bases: TGTGCCAGCAGGGTAACAGGGCCCAACTATGGCTACACCTTC. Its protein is CASRVTGPNYGYTF.

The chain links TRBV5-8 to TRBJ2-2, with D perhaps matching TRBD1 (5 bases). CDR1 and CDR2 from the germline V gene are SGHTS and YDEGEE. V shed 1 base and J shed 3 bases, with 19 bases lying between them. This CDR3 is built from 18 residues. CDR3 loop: CASSLQRTGVGDTGELFF. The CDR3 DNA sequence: TGTGCCAGCAGCTTGCAAAGAACAGGAGTTGGGGACACCGGGGAGCTGTTTTTT.

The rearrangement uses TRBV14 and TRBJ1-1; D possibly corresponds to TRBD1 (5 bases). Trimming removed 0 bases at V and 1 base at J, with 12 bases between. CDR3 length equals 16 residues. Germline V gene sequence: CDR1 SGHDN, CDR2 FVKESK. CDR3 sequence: CASSQDGGNRNTEAFF. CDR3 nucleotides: TGTGCCAGCAGCCAAGATGGGGGGAACCGGAACACTGAAGCTTTCTTT.

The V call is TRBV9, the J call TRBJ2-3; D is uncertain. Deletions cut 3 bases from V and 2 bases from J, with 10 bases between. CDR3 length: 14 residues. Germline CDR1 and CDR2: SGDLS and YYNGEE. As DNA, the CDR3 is TGTGCCAGCAGCGAGGGCGCCCCCACAGATACGCAGTATTTT. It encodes CASSEGAPTDTQYF.

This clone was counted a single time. The CDR3: CASSFGTGGEKLFF. The CDR3 nucleotides are TGTGCCAGCAGCTTTGGGACGGGCGGGGAAAAACTGTTTTTT. The rearrangement uses TRBV7-9 and TRBJ1-4, with D tentatively TRBD1 (5 bases). Germline values: CDR1 SEHNR, CDR2 FQNEAQ (reference sequence). CDR3 length equals 14 residues. Deletions cut 3 bases from V and 8 bases from J, with 13 bases between.

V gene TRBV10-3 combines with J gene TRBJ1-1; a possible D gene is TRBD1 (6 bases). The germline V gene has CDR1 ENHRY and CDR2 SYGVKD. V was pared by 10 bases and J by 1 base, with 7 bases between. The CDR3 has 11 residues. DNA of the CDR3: TGTGCCACACAGGGGAACACTGAAGCTTTCTTT. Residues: CATQGNTEAFF.

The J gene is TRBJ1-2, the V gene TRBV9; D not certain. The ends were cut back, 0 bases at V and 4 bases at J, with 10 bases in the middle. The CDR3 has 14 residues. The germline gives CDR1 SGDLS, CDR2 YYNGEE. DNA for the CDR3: TGTGCCAGCAGCGTAGACGGGGAGGGCTATGGCTACACCTTC. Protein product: CASSVDGEGYGYTF.

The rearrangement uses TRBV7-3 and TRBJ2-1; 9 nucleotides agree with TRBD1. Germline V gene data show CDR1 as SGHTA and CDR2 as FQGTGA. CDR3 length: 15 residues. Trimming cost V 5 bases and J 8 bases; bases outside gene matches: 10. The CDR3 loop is CASSLGTGRGDEQFF. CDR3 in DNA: TGTGCCAGCAGCCTGGGGACAGGGAGAGGGGATGAGCAGTTCTTC.

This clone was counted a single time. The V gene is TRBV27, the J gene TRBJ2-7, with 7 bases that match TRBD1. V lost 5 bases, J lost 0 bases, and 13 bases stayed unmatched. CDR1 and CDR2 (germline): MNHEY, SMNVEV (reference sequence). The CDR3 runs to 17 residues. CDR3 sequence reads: CASSLRVPGQISYEQYF. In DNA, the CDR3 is TGTGCCAGCAGTCTCAGAGTACCGGGACAGATCTCCTACGAGCAGTACTTC.

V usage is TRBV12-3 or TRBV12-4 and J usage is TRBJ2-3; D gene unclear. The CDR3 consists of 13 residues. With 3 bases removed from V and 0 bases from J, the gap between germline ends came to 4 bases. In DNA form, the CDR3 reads TGTGCCAGCAGTTTCGCTAGCACAGATACGCAGTATTTT. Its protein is CASSFASTDTQYF.

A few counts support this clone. Here the CDR3 reads CSASMVRGEQFF. CDR3 sequence (DNA): TGCAGTGCTAGTATGGTTAGAGGTGAGCAGTTCTTC. The chain carries TRBV20-1 and TRBJ2-1; D is uncertain. In germline, CDR1 is DFQATT, CDR2 SNEGSKA (reference sequence). The CDR3 loop spans 12 amino acids. V lost 3 bases and J 9 bases, leaving 12 bases between the germline ends.

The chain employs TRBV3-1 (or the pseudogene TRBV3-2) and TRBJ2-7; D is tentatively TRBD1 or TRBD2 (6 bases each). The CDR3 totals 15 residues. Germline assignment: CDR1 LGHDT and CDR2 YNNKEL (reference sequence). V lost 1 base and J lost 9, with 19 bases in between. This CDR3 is CASSQGGGTGGGQYF. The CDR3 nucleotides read TGTGCCAGCAGCCAAGGAGGGGGGACCGGAGGCGGGCAGTACTTC.

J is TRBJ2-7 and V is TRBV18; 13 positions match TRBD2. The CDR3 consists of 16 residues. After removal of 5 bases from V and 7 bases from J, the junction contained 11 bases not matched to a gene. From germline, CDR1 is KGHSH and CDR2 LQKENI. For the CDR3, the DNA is TGTGCCAGCTCAACCCGAACTAGCGGGAGGGCTTGGGAGCAGTACTTC. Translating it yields CASSTRTSGRAWEQYF.

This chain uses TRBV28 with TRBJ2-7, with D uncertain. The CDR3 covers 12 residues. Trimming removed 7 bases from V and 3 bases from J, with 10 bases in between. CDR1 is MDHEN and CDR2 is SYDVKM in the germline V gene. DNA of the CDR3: TGTGCCAGCATAGACACCTTCTACGAGCAGTACTTC. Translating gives CASIDTFYEQYF.

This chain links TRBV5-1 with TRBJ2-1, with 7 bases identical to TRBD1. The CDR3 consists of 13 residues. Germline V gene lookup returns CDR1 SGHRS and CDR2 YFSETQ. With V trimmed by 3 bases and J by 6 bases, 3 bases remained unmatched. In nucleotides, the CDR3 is TGCGCCAGCAGCTGGGGACAGATCAATGAGCAGTTCTTC. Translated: CASSWGQINEQFF.

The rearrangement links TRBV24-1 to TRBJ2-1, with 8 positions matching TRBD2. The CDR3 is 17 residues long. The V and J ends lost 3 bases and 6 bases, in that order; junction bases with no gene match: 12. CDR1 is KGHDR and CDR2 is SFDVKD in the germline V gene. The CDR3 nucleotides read TGTGCCACCAGTGATCCCGGGGCCGGGAGGGCCTCCAATGAGCAGTTCTTC. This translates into CATSDPGAGRASNEQFF.

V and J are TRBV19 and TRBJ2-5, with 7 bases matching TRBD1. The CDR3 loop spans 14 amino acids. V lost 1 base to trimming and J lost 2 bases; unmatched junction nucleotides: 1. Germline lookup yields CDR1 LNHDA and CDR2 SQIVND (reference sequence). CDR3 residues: CASSIVGQQETQYF. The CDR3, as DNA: TGTGCCAGTAGTATAGTGGGACAGCAAGAGACCCAGTACTTC.

CDR3 in amino acids: CSAGVTDTQYF. CDR3 nucleotides: TGCAGCGCGGGAGTTACAGATACGCAGTATTTT. The chain carries TRBV20-1 and TRBJ2-3, with 7 bases matching TRBD2. The CDR3 is 11 amino acids. Germline V gives CDR1 DFQATT, CDR2 SNEGSKA (reference sequence).

CDR3 loop: CASSPDSGSSVTGELFF. The CDR3 nucleotides are TGTGCCAGCAGCCCGGACTCAGGGAGTTCGGTCACCGGGGAGCTGTTTTTT. This chain uses TRBV5-8 with TRBJ2-2; D tentatively reads TRBD1 or TRBD2 (5 bases each). The CDR3 is 17 residues long. V lost 4 bases, J lost 4 bases, and 20 bases lay in between. The germline CDR1 and CDR2 sequences are SGHTS and YDEGEE.

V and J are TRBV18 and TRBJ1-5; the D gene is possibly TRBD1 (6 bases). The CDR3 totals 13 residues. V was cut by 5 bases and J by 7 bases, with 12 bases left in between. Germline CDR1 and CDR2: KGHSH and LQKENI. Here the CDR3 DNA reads TGTGCCAGCTCAGCGAACAGGGACCAGCCCCAGCATTTT. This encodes CASSANRDQPQHF.